This TCR beta chain was captured in a study of shared T cell receptors in the human thymus. Measured with immunoSEQ multiplex PCR; TCRdb has only the in-frame clones, and not every one. Altogether 720,000 or so clones are present, 80% to 90% being singletons, with the ten largest covering about 0.011%. Of note for this clone: At the DNA level, this CDR3 is encoded by other sequences in the same sample as well.

This CDR3 is 13 amino acids long. V was trimmed by 3 bases and J by 4 bases, leaving 10 bases between them. The germline V gene has CDR1 MNHEY and CDR2 SMNVEV (reference sequence). This sample was also put to use in a study of human thymus T cells. Per that paper: Having surgery to correct congenital heart defects, healthy Finnish infants acted as the donors.

This receptor was identified in a girl under three years old with a congenital heart defect. Specimen: thymocytes. V gene TRBV27 combines with J gene TRBJ2-7; D ambiguous. CDR3 coding DNA: TGTGCCAGCAGTTTCGGTCCTTTTTACGAGCAGTACTTC. Translating it yields CASSFGPFYEQYF.